This entry lists 18 T cell receptor beta chains sequenced from one sample in a study of blood T cells in healthy people across ages. A second PCR of roughly 6 to 12 cycles used a sample-barcoded 5' primer and a J-beta primer mix. TCRdb ran MiXCR on the 5' RACE reads and lists one entry per CDR3 protein. Of roughly 1,000,000 distinct CDR3 sequences listed, approximately 25% are singletons. These data were also filed under a second study, of T cells of mothers and their children.

The sequenced sample consisted of blood. These receptors were obtained from a girl aged 2 to 10 in good health.

A few counts support this clonotype. The chain combines TRBV11-3 with TRBJ2-2, with D possibly being TRBD2 (5 bases). Germline V gene sequence: CDR1 SGHNT, CDR2 YENEEA. The CDR3 is made up of 15 amino acids. V lost 4 bases, J lost 6 bases, and 15 bases lay in between. CDR3 nucleotide sequence: TGTGCCAGCAGCTCCCCATACGAGGGCCCCGGGGAGCTGTTTTTT. Its translation: CASSSPYEGPGELFF.

This clonotype has only a few counts. V is TRBV14 and J is TRBJ1-2; no firm D call. CDR1 and CDR2 (germline): SGHDN, FVKESK. There are 14 residues in the CDR3. The V end lost 2 bases, the J end lost 4 bases, and 11 bases lay between the germline ends. The CDR3 reads CASSQHRWSYGYTF. Here the CDR3 DNA reads TGTGCCAGCAGCCAACATAGATGGAGCTATGGCTACACCTTC.

The genes are TRBV5-1 and TRBJ2-4; D is perhaps TRBD1 (6 bases). V lost 5 bases, J lost 0 bases, and 9 bases lay in between. The CDR3 is 14 amino acids. Looked up from germline, CDR1 is SGHRS and CDR2 is YFSETQ. CDR3 residues: CASRDRSAKNIQYF. As DNA, the CDR3 is TGCGCCAGCAGAGACAGGTCAGCCAAAAACATTCAGTACTTC.

This clonotype was detected only a few times. This chain links TRBV11-2 with TRBJ2-5; TRBD2 matches at 10 bases. The germline V gene has CDR1 SGHAT and CDR2 FQNNGV. V lost 3 bases to trimming and J lost 4 bases; unmatched junction nucleotides: 11. The CDR3 has 17 amino acids. The CDR3: CASSLIPGLAKGETQYF. The DNA of the CDR3 is TGTGCCAGCAGCTTGATTCCGGGACTAGCGAAGGGAGAGACCCAGTACTTC.

This clonotype was detected a few times. The junction shows a germline mismatch at one end, possibly a read error. The J gene is TRBJ2-5, the V gene TRBV12-5, with TRBD1 matching over 9 bases. The V gene's germline CDR1 is LGHNT and CDR2 FRNRAP. This CDR3 spans 14 amino acids. CDR3 loop: CVSGQQGAQETQYF. As DNA, the CDR3 is TGTGTTAGTGGTCAACAGGGGGCCCAAGAGACCCAGTACTTC.

This chain connects TRBV18 to TRBJ2-4, with D perhaps given as TRBD1 or TRBD2 (5 bases each). CDR3 length: 15 amino acids. Germline V gene sequence: CDR1 KGHSH, CDR2 LQKENI. Trimming shortened V by 3 bases and J by 6 bases, and 15 bases separated the two germline ends. CDR3 residues: CASSPLRDLLNIQYF. The CDR3 nucleotides read TGTGCCAGCTCACCCCTCCGGGACCTTCTAAACATTCAGTACTTC.

J is TRBJ1-6 and V is TRBV4-3, with TRBD1 as a possible D gene (6 bases). Germline CDR1 LGHNA, CDR2 YSLEER. The CDR3 contains 15 residues. V shed 1 base and J shed 9 bases, with 13 bases lying between them. The CDR3 bases are TGCGCCAGCAGCCAAGGGTTAGGGGGTGGTTCACCCCTCCACTTT. Residues: CASSQGLGGGSPLHF.

The genes are TRBV20-1 and TRBJ2-5; D is undetermined. The J call may be mistaken, given a closer DNA end match to TRBJ2-1. The CDR3 is made up of 12 amino acids. Germline CDR1 DFQATT, CDR2 SNEGSKA (reference sequence). Here the CDR3 DNA reads TGCAGTGCTAGAGATCCGAACGATGAGCAGTTCTTC. Translated, it gives CSARDPNDEQFF.

This chain joins TRBV7-8 and TRBJ1-5; TRBD1 matches 11 bases. This CDR3 region has 16 residues. V shed 5 bases, J shed 6 bases, and the junction held 9 bases outside the gene matches. Germline V lookup: CDR1 SGHVS, CDR2 FQNEAQ. This chain's CDR3 is CASSLGDRGRVQPQHF. The CDR3 region has the DNA TGTGCCAGCAGCCTGGGGGACAGGGGGAGGGTTCAGCCCCAGCATTTT.

The V gene is TRBV24-1, the J gene TRBJ2-1, with TRBD2 matching over 12 bases. From germline, CDR1 is KGHDR and CDR2 SFDVKD. J lost 8 bases, V lost 4 bases, and 8 bases had no gene match. This CDR3 comprises 16 residues. The CDR3, as DNA: TGTGCCACCAGTGACCCCGGACTAGCGGGACCCCATGAGCAGTTCTTC. It codes for CATSDPGLAGPHEQFF.

This clonotype was counted between two and nine times. This chain joins TRBV2 and TRBJ1-6; no clear D gene. The germline gives CDR1 SNHLY, CDR2 FYNNEI. This CDR3 contains 13 residues. Trimming shortened V by 7 bases and J by 14 bases, and 18 bases separated the two germline ends. The CDR3 DNA reads as TGTGCCAGCAACCCTACGAGGACGAGAGCCCTCCACTTT. Residues: CASNPTRTRALHF.

This clonotype was seen a handful of times. The chain links TRBV12-3 or TRBV12-4 to TRBJ1-2; D gene uncertain. This CDR3 is 9 amino acids long. The germline V and J ends were trimmed by 8 bases and 7 bases, with 5 bases remaining between them. CDR3 coding DNA: TGTGCCAGCGGTGTTGGCTACACCTTC. Protein: CASGVGYTF.

The V and J genes are TRBV6-5 and TRBJ1-3; 9 nucleotides line up with TRBD1. This CDR3 is 15 amino acids long. Trimming removed 4 bases from V and 2 bases from J; junction bases left unmatched: 3. Per germline, CDR1 MNHEY and CDR2 SVGAGI. In DNA form, the CDR3 reads TGTGCCAGCAGTTGGACAGGGGACGCTGGAAACACCATATATTTT. This codes for CASSWTGDAGNTIYF.

This clonotype was seen more than once but under ten times. This CDR3 reads CASSSGDRVNEQFF. The DNA of the CDR3 is TGTGCCAGCAGCTCAGGGGACAGGGTTAATGAGCAGTTCTTC. The rearrangement joins TRBV11-3 to TRBJ2-1; the match to TRBD1 covers 9 bases. The CDR3 is made up of 14 amino acids. V trimming: 4 bases; J trimming: 7 bases; junction bases outside the gene matches: 5. Germline-derived CDR1 and CDR2 are SGHNT and YENEEA.

This clonotype was observed a handful of times. The V and J genes are TRBV9 and TRBJ1-6; 8 nucleotides align to TRBD1. CDR3 length equals 14 residues. Germline trimming cut 3 bases from V and 8 bases from J; bases unmatched to any gene: 4. Germline CDR1 is SGDLS and CDR2 is YYNGEE. Here the CDR3 reads CASSEVDRDSPLHF. In DNA, the CDR3 is TGTGCCAGCAGCGAGGTGGACAGGGATTCACCCCTCCACTTT.

The chain uses TRBV7-9 and TRBJ2-7; 8 nucleotides align to TRBD1. V trimming: 2 bases; J trimming: 7 bases; junction bases outside the gene matches: 7. CDR1 and CDR2 from the germline V gene are SEHNR and FQNEAQ (reference sequence). The CDR3 has 14 residues. The CDR3 nucleotides read TGTGCCAGCAGCTTAATCCCGACAGGGGATGAGCAGTACTTC. Translating it yields CASSLIPTGDEQYF. Full variable domain (outside the CDR3, taken from reference TRBV7-9 and TRBJ2-7): DTGVSQNPRHKITKRGQNVTFRCDPISEHNRLYWYRQTLGQGPEFLTYFQNEAQLEKSRLLSDRFSAERPKGSFSTLEIQRTEQGDSAMYLCASSLIPTGDEQYFGPGTRLTVT.

The gene calls are TRBV29-1 and TRBJ2-2, with 9 bases lining up with TRBD2. This CDR3 has 14 residues. Germline trimming cut 7 bases from V and 2 bases from J; bases unmatched to any gene: 5. CDR1 and CDR2 (germline): SQVTM, ANQGSEA. This CDR3 reads CSAGTSLNTGELFF. DNA of the CDR3: TGCAGCGCGGGGACTAGCCTAAACACCGGGGAGCTGTTTTTT.

This clonotype was counted between two and nine times. V gene TRBV20-1 combines with J gene TRBJ1-5; TRBD1 might be the D (5 bases). The CDR3 has 14 amino acids. Trimming removed 7 bases from V and 2 bases from J, with 15 bases in between. Germline loops: CDR1 DFQATT, CDR2 SNEGSKA (reference sequence). In DNA form, the CDR3 reads TGCAGTGTCAGATTCGGGGGAGGCAATCAGCCCCAGCATTTT. This gives the protein CSVRFGGGNQPQHF.